The 28 T cell receptor beta chains presented below share a single source sample, sequenced in a study of T cell changes during pregnancy in multiple sclerosis. Only in-frame clones appear in the TCRdb table, and some are missing; sequencing was by immunoSEQ multiplex PCR. The sample contains 65,000 to 80,000 clones, 93% of which appear only once. This specimen consisted of peripheral blood, obtained in the second trimester of pregnancy. These receptors all come from a female donor with multiple sclerosis, enrolled in a pregnancy study.

The V gene is TRBV5-1, the J gene TRBJ1-5, with 8 nucleotides matching TRBD1. J gave up 1 base and V 1 base, and 1 base lay outside the gene matches. This CDR3 has 15 residues. Germline V CDR1 and CDR2: SGHRS, YFSETQ. The chain's CDR3 is CASSLWTGSNQPQHF. CDR3 nucleotides: TGCGCCAGCAGCTTGTGGACAGGGAGCAATCAGCCCCAGCATTTT.

The chain combines TRBV19 with TRBJ2-7, with 10 bases fitting TRBD1. CDR1 LNHDA and CDR2 SQIVND come from the germline V gene (reference sequence). After removal of 6 bases from V and 1 base from J, the junction contained 3 bases not matched to a gene. CDR3 length: 14 amino acids. This CDR3 reads CASRGTGVSYEQYF. DNA of the CDR3: TGTGCCAGTAGAGGGACAGGGGTGTCCTACGAGCAGTACTTC. Filled out from reference TRBV19 and TRBJ2-7, the complete variable domain reads DGGITQSPKYLFRKEGQNVTLSCEQNLNHDAMYWYRQDPGQGLRLIYYSQIVNDFQKGDIAEGYSVSREKKESFPLTVTSAQKNPTAFYLCASRGTGVSYEQYFGPGTRLTVT.

The chain carries TRBV12-5 and TRBJ1-4, with no clear D. This CDR3 is 15 amino acids long. CDR1 and CDR2 (germline): LGHNT, FRNRAP. The V end lost 5 bases, the J end lost 8 bases, and 18 bases lay between the germline ends. CDR3 loop: CASGPQLGFGEKLFF. The CDR3 region has the DNA TGTGCTAGTGGTCCACAACTGGGCTTTGGAGAAAAACTGTTTTTT. The variable domain in full, with the rest retrieved from reference TRBV12-5 and TRBJ1-4, is DARVTQTPRHKVTEMGQEVTMRCQPILGHNTVFWYRQTMMQGLELLAYFRNRAPLDDSGMPKDRFSAEMPDATLATLKIQPSEPRDSAVYFCASGPQLGFGEKLFFGSGTQLSVL.

The chain has TRBV30 and TRBJ2-7, with D perhaps matching TRBD2 (7 bases). Trimming shortened V by 4 bases and J by 4 bases, and 17 bases separated the two germline ends. Germline assignment: CDR1 GTSNPN and CDR2 SVGIG (reference sequence). This CDR3 has 14 residues. CDR3 DNA sequence: TGTGCCTGGAATTGGGGGGGGGCCCGATACGAGCAGTACTTC. This sequence encodes CAWNWGGARYEQYF. The full variable domain, its missing parts supplied by reference TRBV30 and TRBJ2-7, is SQTIHQWPATLVQPVGSPLSLECTVEGTSNPNLYWYRQAAGRGLQLLFYSVGIGQISSEVPQNLSASRPQDRQFILSSKKLLLSDSGFYLCAWNWGGARYEQYFGPGTRLTVT.

This clone was recorded only once. The chain combines TRBV2 with TRBJ2-3; TRBD2 agrees at 10 bases. CDR1 is SNHLY and CDR2 is FYNNEI in the germline V gene. V gave up 5 bases and J gave up 1 base; unmatched junction bases: 6. This CDR3 comprises 16 residues. The CDR3 DNA reads as TGTGCCAGCAGTTCCATAGCGGGGGGACGCACAGATACGCAGTATTTT. Its translation is CASSSIAGGRTDTQYF.

V gene TRBV6-5 combines with J gene TRBJ2-2, with a tentative D call TRBD1 (5 bases). Deletions cut 6 bases from V and 6 bases from J, with 11 bases between. Looked up from germline, CDR1 is MNHEY and CDR2 is SVGAGI. The CDR3 is made up of 13 amino acids. The CDR3 region has the DNA TGTGCCAGCAGCCCGGGCAGGGCCGGGGAGCTGTTTTTT. It yields the protein CASSPGRAGELFF.

V and J are TRBV5-6 and TRBJ2-5; possible D gene TRBD1, 5 bases. Germline V gives CDR1 SGHDT, CDR2 YYEEEE. With 4 bases removed from V and 5 bases from J, the gap between germline ends came to 12 bases. This CDR3 is 13 amino acids long. Written as DNA, the CDR3 is TGTGCCAGCAGCACAGGAGAAGCGGAGACCCAGTACTTC. Its protein product is CASSTGEAETQYF.

This chain joins TRBV19 and TRBJ2-7; a weak D match, TRBD2 (5 bases). Trimming took 9 bases from V and 3 from J, leaving 15 bases between them. The CDR3 is 13 residues long. The germline CDR1 and CDR2 sequences are LNHDA and SQIVND (reference sequence). The CDR3, as DNA: TGTGCCAGCAAAGGAGGCAGGCGCTACGAGCAGTACTTC. Translated, it gives CASKGGRRYEQYF.

The chain couples TRBV30 to TRBJ2-7; 7 bases are a match to TRBD1. J gave up 0 bases and V 0 bases, and 2 bases lay outside the gene matches. The germline V gene has CDR1 GTSNPN and CDR2 SVGIG (reference sequence). The CDR3 totals 14 residues. This chain's CDR3 is CAWSVGTDSYEQYF. The CDR3 nucleotides read TGTGCCTGGAGTGTAGGGACAGACTCCTACGAGCAGTACTTC. The full variable domain, completed using reference TRBV30 and TRBJ2-7, is SQTIHQWPATLVQPVGSPLSLECTVEGTSNPNLYWYRQAAGRGLQLLFYSVGIGQISSEVPQNLSASRPQDRQFILSSKKLLLSDSGFYLCAWSVGTDSYEQYFGPGTRLTVT.

The V call is TRBV25-1, the J call TRBJ2-1; 8 bases are shared with TRBD2. The J segment lost 5 bases and the V segment lost 3 bases, leaving 12 bases of the junction unmatched. CDR3 size: 17 residues. CDR1 is MGHDK and CDR2 is SYGVNS in the germline V gene. CDR3 bases: TGTGCCAGCAGTGACGGGGCCCGGGGGGGGTTCGACAATGAGCAGTTCTTC. As protein: CASSDGARGGFDNEQFF.

The chain couples TRBV28 to TRBJ2-7; no clear D. This CDR3 comprises 12 residues. Trimming stripped 3 bases from V and 3 bases from J, with 6 bases between. The germline CDR1 and CDR2 sequences are MDHEN and SYDVKM. Here the CDR3 reads CASSFPFYEQYF. The DNA for the CDR3 is TGTGCCAGCAGTTTTCCCTTCTACGAGCAGTACTTC.

The chain has TRBV9 and TRBJ2-2; 14 nucleotides align to TRBD2. The J segment lost 6 bases and the V segment lost 6 bases, leaving 7 bases of the junction unmatched. The CDR3 runs 16 residues. The germline CDR1 and CDR2 sequences are SGDLS and YYNGEE. The chain's CDR3 is CASTGLAGVDSGELFF. The DNA of the CDR3 is TGTGCCAGCACGGGACTAGCGGGAGTTGATTCCGGGGAGCTGTTTTTT.

The V call is TRBV19, the J call TRBJ1-2; unclear D gene. Germline V CDR1 and CDR2: LNHDA, SQIVND (reference sequence). V lost 3 bases, J lost 4 bases, and 15 bases lay in between. CDR3 length equals 15 residues. The CDR3 DNA is TGTGCCAGTAGTATGGTCGGAGGGAGGATCTATGGCTACACCTTC. Its translation is CASSMVGGRIYGYTF.

DNA of the CDR3: TGTGCCAGAAGCGAGCAGGTAGGCAAGTACTATGGCTACACCTTC. This gives the protein CARSEQVGKYYGYTF. This rearrangement joins TRBV7-5 to TRBJ1-2; the DNA was not used to check the table's D call, TRBD1. TRBV7-5 has pseudogene status. CDR3 length: 15 amino acids.

V gene TRBV7-9 combines with J gene TRBJ1-1, with D perhaps matching TRBD1 (6 bases). V was pared by 0 bases and J by 7 bases, with 18 bases between. Germline CDR1 reads SEHNR; CDR2 reads FQNEAQ (reference sequence). This CDR3 spans 16 amino acids. CDR3 region: CASSLAIREQGVEAFF. Written as DNA, the CDR3 is TGTGCCAGCAGCTTAGCAATCCGGGAACAGGGAGTTGAAGCTTTCTTT.

This clone appeared once. The genes are TRBV6-5 and TRBJ1-1; 8 nucleotides match TRBD1. The germline CDR1 and CDR2 sequences are MNHEY and SVGAGI. This CDR3 has 13 amino acids. The trim removed 7 bases at V and 5 bases at J, leaving 6 bases unmatched. The CDR3 DNA is TGTGCCAGCACCCAGGGGGCTGGGACTGAAGCTTTCTTT. Its translation is CASTQGAGTEAFF.

This rearrangement joins TRBV2 to TRBJ1-2, with 8 bases identical to TRBD1. V lost 10 bases and J lost 6; bases outside the gene matches: 10. CDR3 length: 13 residues. Per germline, CDR1 SNHLY and CDR2 FYNNEI. In DNA, the CDR3 is TGTGCCACTTCCTACGACAGGGGAAATGGCTACACCTTC. Translating gives CATSYDRGNGYTF.

The chain couples TRBV5-3 to TRBJ2-7; TRBD2 might be the D (5 bases). Being an ORF, TRBV5-3 has a function that is uncertain. The V and J ends lost 2 bases and 5 bases respectively, with 14 bases between them. CDR3 length: 14 residues. The CDR3 region is CARSLPGGLHEQYF. The DNA for the CDR3 is TGTGCCAGAAGCTTACCAGGAGGCCTTCACGAGCAGTACTTC.

For the CDR3, the DNA is TGTGCCAGTAGTACAGGGACAGGGGGGATAGATACGCAGTATTTT. This gives the protein CASSTGTGGIDTQYF. The chain links TRBV19 to TRBJ2-3; 11 bases match TRBD1. The CDR3 has 15 amino acids. J lost 5 bases, V lost 4 bases, and 5 bases had no gene match. CDR1 is LNHDA and CDR2 is SQIVND in the germline V gene (reference sequence).

The rearrangement links TRBV7-9 to TRBJ2-2; the match to TRBD2 covers 8 bases. Unmatched junction bases numbered 4, after V lost 5 bases and J lost 2 bases. Per germline, CDR1 SEHNR and CDR2 FQNEAQ (reference sequence). This CDR3 is 15 amino acids long. CDR3 amino acids: CASSPGGGNTGELFF. CDR3 nucleotide sequence: TGTGCCAGCAGCCCGGGAGGGGGTAACACCGGGGAGCTGTTTTTT.

The chain employs TRBV4-1 and TRBJ2-2; no clear D gene. Germline V gene sequence: CDR1 MGHRA, CDR2 YSYEKL. The CDR3 contains 17 residues. The ends were cut back, 4 bases at V and 2 bases at J, with 17 bases in the middle. CDR3: CASSLQLTLLNTGELFF. The CDR3 DNA reads as TGCGCCAGCAGCCTACAGCTTACCCTCCTTAACACCGGGGAGCTGTTTTTT.

This chain uses TRBV5-5 with TRBJ2-4, with TRBD1 matching 9 bases. V was pared by 0 bases and J by 7 bases, with 8 bases of the junction left unmatched. This CDR3 has 16 residues. CDR1 is SGHKS, CDR2 YYEKEE, per germline (reference sequence). CDR3 DNA: TGTGCCAGCAGCTTGGTGGGACAGGGATTTAGGAACATTCAGTACTTC. Amino acid sequence: CASSLVGQGFRNIQYF.

The chain combines TRBV5-4 with TRBJ2-7, with TRBD1 matching over 7 bases. Germline CDR1 reads SGHNT; CDR2 reads YYREEE (reference sequence). The V and J ends lost 4 bases and 2 bases, in that order; junction bases with no gene match: 9. The CDR3 runs to 15 residues. In nucleotides, the CDR3 is TGTGCCAGCAGCCACCGGGACAGCGTCACCTACGAGCAGTACTTC. It translates to CASSHRDSVTYEQYF.

The CDR3, as DNA: TGTGCCAGCAGCTTGCAGGTAGAAATGATAAGCGGCTACACCTTC. It is translated as CASSLQVEMISGYTF. The chain uses TRBV7-9 and TRBJ1-2; D gene ambiguous. Per germline, CDR1 SEHNR and CDR2 FQNEAQ (reference sequence). CDR3 length: 15 residues. Trimming removed 3 bases from V and 8 bases from J, with 19 bases in between.

The rearrangement links TRBV25-1 to TRBJ2-7; weak D call: TRBD1 (6 bases). The ends were cut back, 7 bases at V and 6 bases at J, with 16 bases in the middle. The CDR3 is 13 amino acids. Per the germline V gene, CDR1 is MGHDK and CDR2 is SYGVNS. The CDR3 region has the DNA TGTGCCAGCAAAGAACAGGGATTCTCCGAGCAGTACTTC. Protein: CASKEQGFSEQYF.

The chain uses TRBV9 and TRBJ2-4; TRBD2 aligns across 16 bases. Per germline, CDR1 SGDLS and CDR2 YYNGEE. There are 17 residues in the CDR3. J was trimmed by 0 bases and V by 5 bases; bases with no gene match: 2. The CDR3 DNA reads as TGTGCCAGCAGAGGGACTAGCGGGAGGGAAGCCAAAAACATTCAGTACTTC. This codes for CASRGTSGREAKNIQYF.

This clone was seen once. The J gene is TRBJ2-1, the V gene TRBV19, with D possibly TRBD2 on 5 matching bases. This CDR3 comprises 14 residues. Germline assignment: CDR1 LNHDA and CDR2 SQIVND (reference sequence). The V gene lost 5 bases and the J gene lost 4 bases, with 12 bases spanning the gap. In nucleotides, the CDR3 is TGTGCCAGTAGTCCTTTGGAGGAATACAATGAGCAGTTCTTC. Translated: CASSPLEEYNEQFF.

The chain is built from TRBV9 and TRBJ2-5; maybe TRBD2 (6 bases). Deletions cut 3 bases from V and 4 bases from J, with 16 bases between. Per the germline V gene, CDR1 is SGDLS and CDR2 is YYNGEE. This CDR3 comprises 15 residues. CDR3 protein: CASSATVGGSETQYF. The CDR3 DNA sequence: TGTGCCAGCAGCGCCACCGTCGGGGGTTCAGAGACCCAGTACTTC.